Here is one T cell receptor beta chain with its context. The antigen is undetermined. Scientists ran DNA taken from cultured CD4+ T cells through the Oncomine TCR Beta short-read assay for sequencing. The genomic DNA was obtained from cultured CD4+ T cells by extraction with the QIAamp micro DNA kit. MiXCR was run by TCRdb on the PCR reads, yielding one entry per CDR3 protein. This table has about 14,000 distinct CDR3 sequences, under 60% appearing once. The sample is drawn from a study of vaccination and CD4 T cells after COVID-19. The overall study: Post-vaccine sampling followed dose two by a median around 74 days (range 14 to 241). Cellular stimulation was performed using overlapping spike peptides derived from SARS-CoV-2, HCoV-NL63, HCoV-OC43 and HCoV-229E.

Noted treatment: approximately nine-day PBMC culture with coronavirus spike peptide pools or control peptides (ViraFEST assay). ViraFEST used peptide pools to expand antigen-specific T cells, then sequenced TCRs. The V and J ends lost 0 bases and 0 bases respectively, with 8 bases between them. The CDR3 has 15 amino acids. Germline V CDR1 and CDR2: MNHEY, SVGAGI. Material: CD4+ T cells from blood, cultured in vitro, obtained before SARS-CoV-2 vaccination. This receptor was taken from a human donor who had recovered from COVID-19. This rearrangement joins TRBV6-5 to TRBJ1-1; tentative D call: TRBD1 (5 bases). DNA for the CDR3: TGTGCCAGCAGTTACTCGCCAGGGATGAACACTGAAGCTTTCTTT. This translates into CASSYSPGMNTEAFF.